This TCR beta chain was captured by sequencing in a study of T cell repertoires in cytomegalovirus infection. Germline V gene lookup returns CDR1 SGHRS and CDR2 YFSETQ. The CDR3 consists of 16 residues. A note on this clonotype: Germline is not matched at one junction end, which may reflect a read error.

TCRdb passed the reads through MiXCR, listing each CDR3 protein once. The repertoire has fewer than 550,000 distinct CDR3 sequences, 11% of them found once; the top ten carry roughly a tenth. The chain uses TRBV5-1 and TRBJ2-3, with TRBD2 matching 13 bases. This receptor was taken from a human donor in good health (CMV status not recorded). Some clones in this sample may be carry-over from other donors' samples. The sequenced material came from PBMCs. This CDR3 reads CASSPRTSGGADMQYF. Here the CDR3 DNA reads TGCGCCAGCAGCCCCCGGACTAGCGGGGGAGCGGATATGCAGTATTTT.